This T cell receptor beta chain appears in the sequencing data of a study of CD4 T cells in relation to SARS-CoV-2 and coronaviruses. Study details: After nine to eleven days of antigen culture, PBMC TCR beta CDR3s were sequenced. Of the patients, under 10 were male, 4 female, two Hispanic.

TCRdb keeps only in-frame clones here, not all; method: immunoSEQ multiplex PCR. The sample consists of 43,000 or so clones, about four fifths of them appearing once. Sorted naive or memory CD4+ cells met CEF peptides for about 10 days. This clone was picked up a small number of times. Its antigen remains unidentified. The material sequenced was naive CD4+ T cells from PBMCs, cultured in vitro. Stated subset: naive CD4+ T cells isolated by negative enrichment. The receptor was isolated from an adult with COVID-19.

The CDR3 here is CASSQEGVGNTGELFF. Written as DNA, the CDR3 is TGTGCCAGCAGCCAAGAGGGAGTAGGGAACACCGGGGAGCTGTTTTTT. The chain combines TRBV4-2 with TRBJ2-2, with D perhaps TRBD2 (5 bases). Germline CDR1 and CDR2: LGHNA and YNFKEQ. Trimming cost V 0 bases and J 1 base, with 9 bases left between them. The CDR3 length is 16 residues.